A selection of T cell receptor beta chains follows, all from one sample in a study of shared clonotypes between healthy human individuals. Here immunoSEQ multiplex PCR was the method, and the copy in TCRdb shows in-frame clones only, minus some. The sample records some 1,100,000 clones, around 78% being singletons. Sequencing used memory CD4+ T cells from PBMCs. The origin of the receptors is a man between 18 and 35 years old in good health. Some clones in this sample may be carry-over from other donors' samples. CDR3s include the opening cysteine and the closing phenylalanine or tryptophan. A D gene is named only where the DNA matches it firmly. Rows may omit the clone size; those that give it use once, few, many or a size class.

CASSTTPNTEAFF TGCGCCAGCAGCACCACACCTAACACTGAAGCTTTCTTT - TRBJ1-1 - TRBV5-1
CASPRSPNTGELFF TGTGCCAGCCCCAGGAGCCCAAACACCGGGGAGCTGTTTTTT - TRBJ2-2 - TRBV7-9
CASSLRAGGATQYF TGTGCCAGCAGTTTACGTGCAGGGGGGGCGACCCAGTACTTC - TRBJ2-5 - TRBV28
CASTTIPGAEAFF TGTGCCAGTACCACCATCCCAGGGGCTGAAGCTTTCTTT few TRBJ1-1 - TRBV19
CASSPWEGGEQYF TGTGCCAGCAGCCCTTGGGAGGGGGGCGAGCAGTACTTC - TRBJ2-7 - TRBV7-3
CASSEPGRSRSETQYF TGTGCCAGCAGTGAACCAGGCCGCTCCAGGTCAGAGACCCAGTACTTC - TRBJ2-5 - TRBV6-1
CASSQTAEQYF TGTGCCAGCAGCCAAACTGCCGAGCAGTACTTC - TRBJ2-7 - TRBV6-1
CASTTSGGQETQYF TGTGCCAGCACTACATCGGGGGGCCAAGAGACCCAGTACTTC many TRBJ2-5 TRBD2 TRBV27
CASFERGNKFF TGTGCCAGCTTCGAGCGGGGGAATAAGTTCTTC - TRBJ2-1 TRBD2 TRBV2
CASRGARVDKNIQYF TGTGCCAGCCGTGGGGCCAGGGTTGACAAAAACATTCAGTACTTC - TRBJ2-4 - TRBV19
CASSLGLTGVNTEAFF TGTGCCAGCAGCTTGGGGCTGACGGGGGTGAACACTGAAGCTTTCTTT - TRBJ1-1 - TRBV5-4
CASSSSDRSSYEQYF TGTGCCAGCAGCTCCTCCGACAGGAGCTCCTACGAGCAGTACTTC - TRBJ2-7 - TRBV5-4
CASKTGVSTGELFF TGCGCCAGCAAGACAGGGGTCAGCACCGGGGAGCTGTTTTTT - TRBJ2-2 TRBD1 TRBV5-1
CAWSSGTGGRGSPLHF TGTGCCTGGAGTTCCGGGACAGGGGGCAGGGGGTCACCCCTCCACTTT few TRBJ1-6 TRBD1 TRBV30
CASSSPGTHYSGANVLTF TGTGCCAGCAGCTCCCCCGGGACTCACTACTCTGGGGCCAACGTCCTGACTTTC - TRBJ2-6 - TRBV7-2
CASSPRQGPTSGANVLTF TGTGCCAGCAGCCCCAGACAGGGCCCGACCTCTGGGGCCAACGTCCTGACTTTC - TRBJ2-6 TRBD1 TRBV11-1
CASSLVQRTGGGGYTF TGCGCCAGCAGCTTGGTTCAACGCACAGGTGGAGGTGGCTACACCTTC - TRBJ1-2 - TRBV5-1
CASSPAGLAGYYEQYF TGCGCCAGCAGCCCAGCCGGGCTAGCGGGCTACTACGAGCAGTACTTC - TRBJ2-7 TRBD2 TRBV5-1
CASSPGVGLRGYTF TGTGCCAGCAGCCCCGGAGTGGGGCTACGGGGCTACACCTTC - TRBJ1-2 - TRBV28
CASSDRAGGDEAFF TGTGCCAGCAGCGACCGCGCGGGGGGAGATGAAGCTTTCTTT - TRBJ1-1 - TRBV9
CASIRGQGAHEQYF TGTGCCAGCATAAGGGGACAGGGGGCCCACGAGCAGTACTTC - TRBJ2-7 TRBD1 TRBV6-1
CASSPIAGGQIGELFF TGTGCCAGCAGCCCTATAGCGGGAGGTCAGATCGGGGAGCTGTTTTTT few TRBJ2-2 TRBD2 TRBV9
CASSPGMGYGYTF TGCGCCAGCAGCCCCGGAATGGGGTATGGCTACACCTTC - TRBJ1-2 - TRBV5-1
CASSPARAELTEAFF TGTGCCAGCTCACCAGCCAGGGCGGAACTCACTGAAGCTTTCTTT few TRBJ1-1 - TRBV18
CASSQRSGRAADTQYF TGCGCCAGCAGCCAAAGGAGCGGGAGGGCCGCAGATACGCAGTATTTT - TRBJ2-3 TRBD2 TRBV4-1
CASSSAGGGADTQYF TGTGCCAGCAGCTCCGCGGGCGGGGGCGCAGATACGCAGTATTTT - TRBJ2-3 - TRBV7-2
CASSQGVGADTQYF TGCGCCAGCAGCCAAGGGGTTGGGGCAGATACGCAGTATTTT - TRBJ2-3 - TRBV4-3
CASSEPSPGSPLHF TGTGCCAGCAGTGAACCCAGCCCTGGATCACCCCTCCACTTT few TRBJ1-6 - TRBV6-1
CASSQDESAYGYTF TGCGCCAGCAGCCAAGATGAGAGCGCGTATGGCTACACCTTC once TRBJ1-2 - TRBV4-1